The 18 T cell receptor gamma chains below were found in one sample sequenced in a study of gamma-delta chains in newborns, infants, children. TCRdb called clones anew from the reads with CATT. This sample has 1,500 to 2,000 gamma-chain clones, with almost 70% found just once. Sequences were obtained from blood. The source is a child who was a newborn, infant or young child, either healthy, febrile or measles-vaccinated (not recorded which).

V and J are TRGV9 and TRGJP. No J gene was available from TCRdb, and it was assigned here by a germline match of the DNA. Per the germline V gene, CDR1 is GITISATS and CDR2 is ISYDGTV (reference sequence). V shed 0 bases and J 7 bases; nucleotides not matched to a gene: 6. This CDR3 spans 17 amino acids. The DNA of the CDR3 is TGTGCCTTGTGGGAGGTGCGGTTTGAGTTGGGCAAAAAAATCAAGGTATTT. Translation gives CALWEVRFELGKKIKVF.

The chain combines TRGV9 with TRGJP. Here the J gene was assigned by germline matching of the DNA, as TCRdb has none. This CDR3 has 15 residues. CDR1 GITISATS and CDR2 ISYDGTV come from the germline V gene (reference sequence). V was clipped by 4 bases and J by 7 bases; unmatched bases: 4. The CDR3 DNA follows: TGTGCCTTGTGGGATGACGAGTTGGGCAAAAAAATCAAGGTATTT. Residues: CALWDDELGKKIKVF.

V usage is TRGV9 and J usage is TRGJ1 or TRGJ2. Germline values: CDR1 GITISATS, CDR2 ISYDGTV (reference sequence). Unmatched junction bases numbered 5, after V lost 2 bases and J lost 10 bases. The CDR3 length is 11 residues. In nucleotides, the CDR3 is TGTGCCTTGTGGGAGGGAGCGAAGAAACTCTTT. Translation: CALWEGAKKLF.

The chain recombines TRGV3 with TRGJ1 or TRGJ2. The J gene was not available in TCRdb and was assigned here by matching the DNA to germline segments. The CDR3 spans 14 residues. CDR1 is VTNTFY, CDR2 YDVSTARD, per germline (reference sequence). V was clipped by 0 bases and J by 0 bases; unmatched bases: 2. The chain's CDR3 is CATWDRRNYYKKLF. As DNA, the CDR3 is TGTGCCACCTGGGACAGGCGGAATTATTATAAGAAACTCTTT.

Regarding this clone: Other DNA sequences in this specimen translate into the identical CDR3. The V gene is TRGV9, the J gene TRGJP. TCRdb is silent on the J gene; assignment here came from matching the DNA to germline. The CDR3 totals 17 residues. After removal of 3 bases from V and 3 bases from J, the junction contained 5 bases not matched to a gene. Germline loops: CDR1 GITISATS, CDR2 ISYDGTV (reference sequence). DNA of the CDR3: TGTGCCTTGTGGGAGATACCGCAAGAGTTGGGCAAAAAAATCAAGGTATTT. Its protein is CALWEIPQELGKKIKVF.

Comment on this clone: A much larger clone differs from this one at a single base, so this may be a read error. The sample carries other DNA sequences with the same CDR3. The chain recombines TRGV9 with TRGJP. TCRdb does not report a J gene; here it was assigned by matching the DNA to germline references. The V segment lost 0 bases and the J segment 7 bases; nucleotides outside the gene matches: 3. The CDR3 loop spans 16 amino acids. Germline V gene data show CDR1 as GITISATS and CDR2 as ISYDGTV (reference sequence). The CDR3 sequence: CALWEVPELGKKIKVF. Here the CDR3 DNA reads TGTGCCTTGTGGGAGGTGCCGGAGTTGGGCAAAAAAATCAAGGTATTT.

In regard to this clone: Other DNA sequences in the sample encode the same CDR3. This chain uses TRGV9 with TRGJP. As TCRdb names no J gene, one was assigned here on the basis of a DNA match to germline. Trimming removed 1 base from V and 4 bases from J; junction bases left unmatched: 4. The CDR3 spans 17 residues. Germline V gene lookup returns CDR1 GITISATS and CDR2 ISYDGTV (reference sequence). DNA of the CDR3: TGTGCCTTGTGGGAGGTCTCACAAGAGTTGGGCAAAAAAATCAAGGTATTT. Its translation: CALWEVSQELGKKIKVF.

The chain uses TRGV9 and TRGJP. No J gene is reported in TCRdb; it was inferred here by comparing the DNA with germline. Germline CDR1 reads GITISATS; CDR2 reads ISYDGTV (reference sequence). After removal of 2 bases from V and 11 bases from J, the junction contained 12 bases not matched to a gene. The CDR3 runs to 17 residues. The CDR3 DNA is TGTGCCTTGTGGGAGGGCCACTCCGGGATGGGCAAAAAAATCAAGGTATTT. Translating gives CALWEGHSGMGKKIKVF.

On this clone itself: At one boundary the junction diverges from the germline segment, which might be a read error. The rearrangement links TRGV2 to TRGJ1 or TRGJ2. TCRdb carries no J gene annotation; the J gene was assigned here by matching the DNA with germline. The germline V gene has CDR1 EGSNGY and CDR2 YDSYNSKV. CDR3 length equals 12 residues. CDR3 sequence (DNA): TGTGCCACCTGCGACGAACAGTATAAGAAACTCTTT. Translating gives CATCDEQYKKLF.

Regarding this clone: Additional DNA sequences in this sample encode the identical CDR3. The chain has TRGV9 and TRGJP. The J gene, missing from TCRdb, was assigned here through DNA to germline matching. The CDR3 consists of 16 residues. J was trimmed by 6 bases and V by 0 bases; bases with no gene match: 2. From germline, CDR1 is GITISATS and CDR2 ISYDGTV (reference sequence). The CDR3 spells CALWEVLELGKKIKVF. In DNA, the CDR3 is TGTGCCTTGTGGGAGGTGTTAGAGTTGGGCAAAAAAATCAAGGTATTT.

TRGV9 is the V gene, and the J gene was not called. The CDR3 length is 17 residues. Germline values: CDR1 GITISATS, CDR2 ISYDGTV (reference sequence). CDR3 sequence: CALWESSQELGKKIKVF. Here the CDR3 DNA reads TGTGCCTTGTGGGAGTCCTCACAAGAGTTGGGCAAAAAAATCAAGGTATTC.

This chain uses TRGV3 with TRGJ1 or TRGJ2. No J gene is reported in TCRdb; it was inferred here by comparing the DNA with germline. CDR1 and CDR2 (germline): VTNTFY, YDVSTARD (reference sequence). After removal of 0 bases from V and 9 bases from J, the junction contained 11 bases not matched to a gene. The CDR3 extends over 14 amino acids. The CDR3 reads CATWDRPVPGKKLF. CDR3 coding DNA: TGTGCCACCTGGGACAGGCCGGTGCCGGGTAAGAAACTCTTT.

The chain's CDR3 is CALWEVQSFYYKKLF. In DNA, the CDR3 is TGTGCCTTGTGGGAGGTGCAGAGTTTTTATTATAAGAAACTCTTT. A J gene of TRGJ1 or TRGJ2 was called, though the V gene was not. This CDR3 is built from 15 residues.

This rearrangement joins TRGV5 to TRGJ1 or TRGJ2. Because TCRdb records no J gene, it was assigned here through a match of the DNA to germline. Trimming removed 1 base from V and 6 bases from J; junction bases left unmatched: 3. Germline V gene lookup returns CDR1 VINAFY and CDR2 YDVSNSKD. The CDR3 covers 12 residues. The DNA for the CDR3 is TGTGCCACCTGGGACAGATTTTATAAGAAACTCTTT. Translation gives CATWDRFYKKLF.

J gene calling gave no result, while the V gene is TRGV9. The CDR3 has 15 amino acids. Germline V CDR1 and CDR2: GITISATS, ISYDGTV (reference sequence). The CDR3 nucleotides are TGTGCCTTGTGGGCGCAAGAGTTGGGCAAAAAAATCATGGTATTT. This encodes CALWAQELGKKIMVF.

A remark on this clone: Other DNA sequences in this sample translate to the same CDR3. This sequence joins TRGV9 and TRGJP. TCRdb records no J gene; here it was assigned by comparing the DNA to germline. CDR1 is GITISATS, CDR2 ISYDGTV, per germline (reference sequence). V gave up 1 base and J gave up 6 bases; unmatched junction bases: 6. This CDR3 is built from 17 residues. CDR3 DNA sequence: TGTGCCTTGTGGGAGGTACGCGCAGAGTTGGGCAAAAAAATCAAGGTATTT. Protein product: CALWEVRAELGKKIKVF.

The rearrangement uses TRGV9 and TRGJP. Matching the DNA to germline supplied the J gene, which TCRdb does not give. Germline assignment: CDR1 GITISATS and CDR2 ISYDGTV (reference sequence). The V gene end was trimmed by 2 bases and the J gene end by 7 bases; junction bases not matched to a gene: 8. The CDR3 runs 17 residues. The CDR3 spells CALWEAPLELGKKIKVF. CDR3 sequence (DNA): TGTGCCTTGTGGGAGGCACCTCTTGAGTTGGGCAAAAAAATCAAGGTATTT.

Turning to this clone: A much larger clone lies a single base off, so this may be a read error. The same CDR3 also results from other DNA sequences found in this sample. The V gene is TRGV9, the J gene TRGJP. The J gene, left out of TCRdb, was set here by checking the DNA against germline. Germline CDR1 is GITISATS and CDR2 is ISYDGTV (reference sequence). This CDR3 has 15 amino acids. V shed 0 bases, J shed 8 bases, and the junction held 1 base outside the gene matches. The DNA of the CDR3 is TGTGCCTTGTGGGAGGTGAAGTTGGGCAAAAAAATCAAGGTATTT. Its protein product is CALWEVKLGKKIKVF.